The entry that follows covers one T cell receptor beta chain sequence. What it recognizes is unknown. Diagnosis rested on symptoms, serum thyroxine and TRAb, thyroid ultrasound, and orbital computed tomography. Trimming removed 7 bases from V and 1 base from J; junction bases left unmatched: 6. This CDR3 contains 14 residues. Germline-derived CDR1 and CDR2 are MDHEN and SYDVKM. This entry comes from a study of T cells in Graves' hyperthyroidism and ophthalmopathy. Findings and limits, study-wide: In simple terms, a model built on 13 V-J features told ophthalmopathy apart from stable hyperthyroidism.

The CDR3 regions of TCR beta were amplified from RNA transcripts. The HTBI primer set was used in a first-round RT-PCR of the TCR CDR3. TCRdb used MiXCR to reprocess the multiplex PCR reads, holding one entry per CDR3 protein. The sample consists of roughly 130,000 distinct CDR3 sequences, 22% of them appearing once. Sequencing was performed on blood. This chain joins TRBV28 and TRBJ1-2; 7 nucleotides line up with TRBD1. This receptor was obtained from a woman aged 45-60 years with Graves' hyperthyroidism that later progressed to Graves' ophthalmopathy. CDR3 in amino acids: CASTLTGINYGYTF. The CDR3 bases are TGTGCCAGCACGCTGACAGGGATTAACTATGGCTACACCTTC.